Listed here is a single TCR beta chain. The CDR3 has 14 residues. Per the germline V gene, CDR1 is SGHTA and CDR2 is FQGNSA. V lost 0 bases and J lost 7, with 13 bases in between. The data derive from a study of shared clonotypes between healthy human individuals. Running of the assay took place at deep level. Amplification in unsorted PBMC replicate PCRs started from around 330 ng DNA, which equals tens of thousands of T cell genomes. Spread over ten immunoSEQ deep assay plates, unsorted PBMC DNA underwent sequencing. Measured with immunoSEQ multiplex PCR; TCRdb has only the in-frame clones, and not every one. The profile shows around 430,000 clones, about 76% of them singletons. Every donor, a Caucasian adult, lived in Nashville, Tennessee.

The J gene is TRBJ2-7, the V gene TRBV7-2, with D maybe TRBD1 (6 bases). This sequence was found in a woman between 40 and 55 years old in good health. Some clones in this sample may be carry-over from other donors' samples. Sequences were obtained from PBMCs. CDR3: CASSLARERGEQYF. DNA for the CDR3: TGTGCCAGCAGCTTAGCCCGGGAAAGGGGGGAGCAGTACTTC.